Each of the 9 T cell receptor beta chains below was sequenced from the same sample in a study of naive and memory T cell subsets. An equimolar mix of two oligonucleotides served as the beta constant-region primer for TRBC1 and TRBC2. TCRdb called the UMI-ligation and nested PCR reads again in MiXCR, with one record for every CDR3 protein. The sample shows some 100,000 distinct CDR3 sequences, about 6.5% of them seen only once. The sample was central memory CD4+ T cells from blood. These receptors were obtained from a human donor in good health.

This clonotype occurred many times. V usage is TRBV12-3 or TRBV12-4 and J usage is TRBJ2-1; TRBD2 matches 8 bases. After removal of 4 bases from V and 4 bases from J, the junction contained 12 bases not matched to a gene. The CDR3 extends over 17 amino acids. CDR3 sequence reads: CASSSFRGGSRYNEQFF. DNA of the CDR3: TGTGCCAGCAGTTCCTTCCGGGGGGGGAGTCGGTACAATGAGCAGTTCTTC.

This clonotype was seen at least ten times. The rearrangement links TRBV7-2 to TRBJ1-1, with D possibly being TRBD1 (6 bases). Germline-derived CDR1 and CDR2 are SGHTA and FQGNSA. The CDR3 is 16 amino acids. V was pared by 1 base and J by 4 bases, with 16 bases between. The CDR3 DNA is TGTGCCAGCAGCTTAGGGGGGGCTAAGGGAACCACTGAAGCTTTCTTT. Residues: CASSLGGAKGTTEAFF.

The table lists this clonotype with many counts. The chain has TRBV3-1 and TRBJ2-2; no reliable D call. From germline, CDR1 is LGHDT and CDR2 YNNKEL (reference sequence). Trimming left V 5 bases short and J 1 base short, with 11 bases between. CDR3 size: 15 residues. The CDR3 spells CASSVLNMNTGELFF. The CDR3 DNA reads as TGTGCCAGCAGCGTTCTCAATATGAACACCGGGGAGCTGTTTTTT.

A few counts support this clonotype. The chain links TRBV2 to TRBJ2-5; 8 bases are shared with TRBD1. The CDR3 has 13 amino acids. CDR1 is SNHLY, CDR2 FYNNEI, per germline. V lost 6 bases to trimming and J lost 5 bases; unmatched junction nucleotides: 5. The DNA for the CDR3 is TGTGCCAGCAGCCGGGACAGGAGGGAGACCCAGTACTTC. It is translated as CASSRDRRETQYF.

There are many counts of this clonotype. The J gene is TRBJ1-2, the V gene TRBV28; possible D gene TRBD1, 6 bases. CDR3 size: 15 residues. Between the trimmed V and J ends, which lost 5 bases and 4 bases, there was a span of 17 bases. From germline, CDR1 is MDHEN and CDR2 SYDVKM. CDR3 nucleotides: TGTGCCAGCAGTCCTCACAGGGATGGGGCCTATGGCTACACCTTC. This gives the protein CASSPHRDGAYGYTF.

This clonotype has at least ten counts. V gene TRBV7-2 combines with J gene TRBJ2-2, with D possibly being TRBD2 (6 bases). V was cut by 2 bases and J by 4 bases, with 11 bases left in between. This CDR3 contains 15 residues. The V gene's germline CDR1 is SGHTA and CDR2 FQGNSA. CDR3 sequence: CASSLRGRRTGELFF. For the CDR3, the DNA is TGTGCCAGCAGCTTACGAGGGAGGCGCACCGGGGAGCTGTTTTTT.

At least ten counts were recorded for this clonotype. CDR3 amino acids: CSARGDRLHEQYF. CDR3 DNA sequence: TGCAGTGCTAGGGGGGACAGGCTACACGAGCAGTACTTC. The chain employs TRBV20-1 and TRBJ2-7, with 8 bases matching TRBD1. The CDR3 is 13 residues long. The germline V gene has CDR1 DFQATT and CDR2 SNEGSKA (reference sequence). Trimming took 3 bases from V and 5 from J; bases not matched to a gene: 6.

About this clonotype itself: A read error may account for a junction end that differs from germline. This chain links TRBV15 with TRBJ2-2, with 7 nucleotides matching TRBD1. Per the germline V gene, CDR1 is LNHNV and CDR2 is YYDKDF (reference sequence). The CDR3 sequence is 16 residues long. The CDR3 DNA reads TGTGCCATCAGCAGGGGATACAGGGGCGACACCGGGGAGCTGTTTTTT. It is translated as CAISRGYRGDTGELFF.

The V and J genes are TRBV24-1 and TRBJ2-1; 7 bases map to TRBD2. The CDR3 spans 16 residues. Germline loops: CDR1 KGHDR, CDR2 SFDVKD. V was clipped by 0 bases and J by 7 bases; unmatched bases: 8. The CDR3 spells CATSDLRGSPGNEQFF. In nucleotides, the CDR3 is TGTGCCACCAGTGATTTGCGCGGGAGCCCCGGGAATGAGCAGTTCTTC.